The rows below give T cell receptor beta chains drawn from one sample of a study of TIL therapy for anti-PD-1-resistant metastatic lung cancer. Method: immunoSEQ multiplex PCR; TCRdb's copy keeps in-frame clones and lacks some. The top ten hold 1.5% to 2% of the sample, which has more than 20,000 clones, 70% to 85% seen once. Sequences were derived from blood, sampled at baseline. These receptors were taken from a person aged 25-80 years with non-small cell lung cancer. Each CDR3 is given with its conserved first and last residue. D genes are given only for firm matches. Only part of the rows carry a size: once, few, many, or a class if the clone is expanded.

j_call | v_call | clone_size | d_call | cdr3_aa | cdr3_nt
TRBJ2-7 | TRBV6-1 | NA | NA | CASSEVLGLAYEQYF | TGTGCCAGCAGTGAAGTCCTGGGTCTTGCCTACGAGCAGTACTTC
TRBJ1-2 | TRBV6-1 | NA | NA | CASSERGELGRYGYTF | TGTGCCAGCAGTGAACGGGGAGAACTCGGTCGGTATGGCTACACCTTC
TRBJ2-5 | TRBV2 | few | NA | CASSVEGETQYF | TGTGCCAGCAGTGTTGAGGGGGAGACCCAGTACTTC
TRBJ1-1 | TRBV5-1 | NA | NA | CASSLSRERGTEAFF | TGCGCCAGCAGCTTGTCGCGGGAGAGAGGCACTGAAGCTTTCTTT
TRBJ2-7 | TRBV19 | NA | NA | CASSRVGPYEQYF | TGTGCCAGTAGTAGGGTAGGGCCCTACGAGCAGTACTTC
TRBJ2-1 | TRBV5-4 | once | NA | CASSLGTRDANEQFF | TGTGCCAGCAGCTTAGGGACAAGGGATGCCAATGAGCAGTTCTTC
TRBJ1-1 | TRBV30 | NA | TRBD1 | CAGLGRGSAEAFF | TGTGCTGGCCTAGGCAGGGGGTCCGCTGAAGCTTTCTTT
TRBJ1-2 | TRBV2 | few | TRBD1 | CASKWAGGANGYTF | TGTGCCAGCAAATGGGCAGGGGGCGCCAATGGCTACACCTTC
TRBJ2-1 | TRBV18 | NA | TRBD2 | CASSPVSSGSRGNEQFF | TGTGCCAGCTCACCAGTTTCTAGCGGGAGTAGGGGCAATGAGCAGTTCTTC
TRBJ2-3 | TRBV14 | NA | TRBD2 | CASSQAGAGGPDTQYF | TGTGCCAGCAGCCAAGCCGGAGCGGGAGGCCCCGATACGCAGTATTTT
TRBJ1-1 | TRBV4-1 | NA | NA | CASSQDNWAEAFF | TGCGCCAGCAGCCAAGATAATTGGGCTGAAGCTTTCTTT
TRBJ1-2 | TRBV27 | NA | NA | CASRSMTPPYGYTF | TGTGCCAGCAGATCTATGACACCTCCCTATGGCTACACCTTC
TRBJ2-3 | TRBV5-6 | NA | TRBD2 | CASSLAGLAGATDTQYF | TGTGCCAGCAGCTTGGCTGGGTTAGCGGGGGCCACAGATACGCAGTATTTT
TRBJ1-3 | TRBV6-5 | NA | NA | CASSYSEASGNTIYF | TGTGCCAGCAGTTACTCTGAGGCCTCTGGAAACACCATATATTTT
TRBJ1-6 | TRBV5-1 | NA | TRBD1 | CASSLAGGYNSPLHF | TGCGCCAGCAGCTTGGCAGGGGGCTATAATTCACCCCTCCACTTT
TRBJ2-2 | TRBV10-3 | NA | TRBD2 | CAISAAGRFVGELFF | TGTGCCATCAGCGCAGCGGGGAGGTTTGTCGGGGAGCTGTTTTTT
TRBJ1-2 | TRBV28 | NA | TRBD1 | CASSLRDRGSYGYTF | TGTGCCAGCAGTCTCCGGGACAGGGGGAGTTATGGCTACACCTTC